This is a list of T cell receptor beta chains from one sample in a study of Ad26.COV2.S vaccination and SARS-CoV-2 variants. TCRdb's table, derived via immunoSEQ multiplex PCR, lists solely in-frame clones and lacks some. The sample carries some 480,000 clones, around 90% recorded once. This sample comprised peripheral blood, obtained in a trial of Ad26.COV2.S vaccine versus placebo. The receptors were sampled from a person between 18 and 65 years old who received the Ad26.COV2.S COVID-19 vaccine or a placebo. The CDR3 runs from the conserved cysteine through the conserved F or W. Each record gives: clone size, V gene, CDR3 protein. Size values are once, few and many counts, or a class for expanded clones, and some rows have none.

>-|TRBV9
CASGSGFDNEQFF
>once|TRBV9
CASSAATGGGYGYTF
>-|TRBV6-2/TRBV6-3
CASSYGGQSLTYEQYF
>-|TRBV2
CASTNRGPPDTQYF
>once|TRBV2
CASSDSWALEQFF
>-|TRBV4-2
CASSQESAAYNEQFF
>-|TRBV12-3/TRBV12-4
CASSHGTNTEAFF
>-|TRBV2
CASSVRQGNEKLFF
>-|TRBV3-1/TRBV3-2
CASSQEDWGESTYEQYF
>-|TRBV2
CASSNGPPAATNEKLFF
>-|TRBV28
CASSLSGTFYGYTF
>-|TRBV28
CASTGGAYYNSPLHF
>once|TRBV11-2
CASSLERRNTIYF
>-|TRBV5-1
CASSFGLATTDTQYF
>-|TRBV12-3/TRBV12-4
CASSPRREGPLHF
>-|TRBV5-6
CASSLGFSYEQYF
>once|TRBV3-1/TRBV3-2
CASSHGTSGILANEQFF
>-|TRBV29-1
CSVRWAAEAFF
>-|TRBV5-4
CASSSLTREGNYEQYF
>-|TRBV5-1
CASSLGDGQGNQPQHF
>-|TRBV6-2/TRBV6-3
CASSYSTGELFF
>-|TRBV27
CASSSTGADYGYTF
>-|TRBV19
CASSIRQGLSLNEQFF
>-|TRBV10-3
CATGLSAYEQYF
>-|TRBV28
CASSSSWTGIGEQYF
>-|TRBV29-1
CSSTVGSPTDTQYF
>few|TRBV5-1
CASSKGGPNSPLHF
>-|TRBV28
CASSLKTSGHPYGYTF
>-|TRBV7-9
CASDGASPEQFF
>-|TRBV7-2
CASSLTGTIIYEQYF
>few|TRBV5-5
CASSFGGVSNTEAFF
>-|TRBV30
CAWSVTLRGEQFF
>-|TRBV6-5
CASSYRDRAYEQYF